This TCR beta chain originates from a study of blood T cell repertoires in COVID-19. The wider study: Some COVID-19 samples were acute and others convalescent; all came from the United States, Italy and Spain. PBMCs, B-cell-depleted T cells, or T cells provided the cDNA or gDNA that made up the material.

In germline, CDR1 is LGHDT, CDR2 YNNKEL (reference sequence). Between the trimmed V and J ends, which lost 2 bases and 3 bases, there was a span of 20 bases. This CDR3 has 18 amino acids. In the original processing: Scientists estimated how many nucleated cells there were by amplifying reference gene primers. Clones were sequenced by immunoSEQ multiplex PCR, and TCRdb holds only the in-frame ones, with some missing. D and trimming come from the DNA, and the V and J calls and clone size come from that table. There are about 250,000 clones in the sample; 86% occur only once, and 5.5% to 6% lies in the top ten.

Sample: peripheral blood. V usage is TRBV3-1 (or the pseudogene TRBV3-2) and J usage is TRBJ1-3, with D perhaps matching TRBD1 (6 bases). The sequence was collected from a woman of 80 years or more with COVID-19, enrolled during active disease. CDR3 coding DNA: TGTGCCAGCAGCCAAAACCAAGTTGCGGGGGCAGGTGGAAACACCATATATTTT. Translated: CASSQNQVAGAGGNTIYF.